These 7 T cell receptor beta chains were sequenced from one sample in a study of cytomegalovirus exposure and HLA in healthy donors. 60 Vbeta and 13 Jbeta primers were used in PCR. Profiled with immunoSEQ multiplex PCR; TCRdb holds only in-frame clones, not every one. Among 85,000 to 130,000 clones, around 80% were seen once, and the ten largest hold 3.5% to 4%. The sample was PBMCs. The receptors originated from a man in his sixties in good health and CMV-seronegative.

The CDR3 region has the DNA TGCGCCAGCAGCCGGTTGACAGGGAACAATCAGCCCCAGCATTTT. Translated, it gives CASSRLTGNNQPQHF. The chain couples TRBV4-1 to TRBJ1-5; 7 bases line up with TRBD1. CDR3 length: 15 amino acids. Germline-derived CDR1 and CDR2 are MGHRA and YSYEKL. Trimming cost V 4 bases and J 3 bases; bases outside gene matches: 6.

A remark on this clone: The same CDR3 can be traced to other DNA sequences in this sample. V usage is TRBV5-4 and J usage is TRBJ1-1; D remains ambiguous. V gave up 0 bases and J gave up 3 bases, with 6 bases separating them. Germline-derived CDR1 and CDR2 are SGHNT and YYREEE (reference sequence). The CDR3 length is 13 residues. The CDR3 coding sequence is TGTGCCAGCAGCTTGGGAGTGGACACTGAAGCTTTCTTT. It translates to CASSLGVDTEAFF. The whole variable domain, filled in from reference TRBV5-4 and TRBJ1-1, reads ETGVTQSPTHLIKTRGQQVTLRCSSQSGHNTVSWYQQALGQGPQFIFQYYREEENGRGNFPPRFSGLQFPNYSSELNVNALELDDSALYLCASSLGVDTEAFFGQGTRLTVV.

V and J are TRBV5-1 and TRBJ1-1, with D maybe TRBD1 (6 bases). Trimming took 5 bases from V and 0 from J, leaving 11 bases between them. The CDR3 spans 14 residues. Germline-derived CDR1 and CDR2 are SGHRS and YFSETQ. The CDR3 coding sequence is TGCGCCAGCAGAGAACAGGGAATGAACACTGAAGCTTTCTTT. This gives the protein CASREQGMNTEAFF.

On this clone: At one of its ends the junction is not consistent with the germline gene, which may arise from a read error. The genes are TRBV5-4 and TRBJ1-1; the D gene is possibly TRBD1 (5 bases). The CDR3 has 14 residues. Germline V gene lookup returns CDR1 SGHNT and CDR2 YYREEE (reference sequence). The CDR3 nucleotides read TGTGCCGGCAGTTTGAGCAGGGAGAACACTGAAGCTTTCTTT. Protein: CAGSLSRENTEAFF. The full variable domain, with the rest looked up from reference TRBV5-4 and TRBJ1-1, is ETGVTQSPTHLIKTRGQQVTLRCSSQSGHNTVSWYQQALGQGPQFIFQYYREEENGRGNFPPRFSGLQFPNYSSELNVNALELDDSALYLCAGSLSRENTEAFFGQGTRLTVV.

V is TRBV18 and J is TRBJ2-3, with D unresolved. With 3 bases removed from V and 0 bases from J, the gap between germline ends came to 4 bases. CDR1 is KGHSH and CDR2 is LQKENI in the germline V gene. This CDR3 is built from 13 residues. CDR3 region: CASSPQSTDTQYF. The CDR3 DNA sequence: TGTGCCAGCTCACCCCAAAGCACAGATACGCAGTATTTT.

This clone was seen only once. V is TRBV30 and J is TRBJ1-6; D ambiguous. Trimming left V 0 bases short and J 10 bases short, with 4 bases between. The CDR3 runs to 11 residues. The germline V gene encodes CDR1 GTSNPN and CDR2 SVGIG (reference sequence). This CDR3 reads CAWSVSSPLHF. CDR3 bases: TGTGCCTGGAGTGTGAGCTCACCCCTCCACTTT.

The rearrangement links TRBV10-1 to TRBJ2-5; TRBD1 is a possible D gene (5 bases). The length of the CDR3 is 13 residues. Trimming removed 6 bases at V and 4 bases at J, with 12 bases between. The germline V gene has CDR1 WNHNN and CDR2 SYGVQD (reference sequence). The CDR3 is CASSAGYGETQYF. CDR3 coding DNA: TGCGCCAGCAGCGCAGGGTATGGAGAGACCCAGTACTTC.